These 2 T cell receptor beta chains came from one sample sequenced in a study of kidney transplant recipient with SARS-CoV-2 infection. TCRdb re-analysed the reads in MiXCR, keeping a single row per CDR3 protein. The table has fewer than 250,000 distinct CDR3 sequences, under 35% seen once. The specimen was a blood sample, collected at baseline and on day 111 from a kidney transplant recipient. The receptors were sampled from a male patient in his thirties who had COVID-19 and was a kidney transplant recipient. The graft donor may have given rise to some T cells.

A remark on this clonotype: A much larger clone lies one base from this, so it may be a read error. In DNA form, the CDR3 reads TGTGCCAGCGGCCCACACTTCAGGGGGCGCCGGACCTCCTACGAGCAGTACTTC. Translating gives CASGPHFRGRRTSYEQYF. V usage is TRBV14 and J usage is TRBJ2-7; 8 bases map to TRBD1. The trim removed 8 bases at V and 0 bases at J, leaving 18 bases unmatched. Looked up from germline, CDR1 is SGHDN and CDR2 is FVKESK. The CDR3 sequence is 18 residues long.

In its sample, this clonotype was seen many times. The J gene is TRBJ1-2, the V gene TRBV12-5, with D maybe TRBD1 (5 bases). V lost 5 bases to trimming and J lost 4 bases, with 23 bases between them. This CDR3 is 17 amino acids long. The germline gives CDR1 LGHNT, CDR2 FRNRAP. The CDR3 coding sequence is TGTGCTAGTGGTAGTACCATTTTGCAGGGAAAGACCTATGGCTACACCTTC. Its protein is CASGSTILQGKTYGYTF.